One and the same sample provided the 24 T cell receptor beta chains below, sequenced in a study of early stage breast cancer tumors. Method: immunoSEQ multiplex PCR; TCRdb's copy keeps in-frame clones and lacks some. This sample has tens of thousands of clones; roughly 73% occur once, and the top ten carry 3% to 4%. Material for sequencing was blood. The source is a person aged 40 to 50 with breast cancer.

The chain joins TRBV6-1 to TRBJ2-5; D uncertain. The germline CDR1 and CDR2 sequences are MNHNS and SASEGT. Trimming removed 4 bases from V and 0 bases from J, with 12 bases in between. The CDR3 has 15 amino acids. The CDR3 sequence: CASSGFGLYQETQYF. The CDR3 coding sequence is TGTGCCAGCAGTGGGTTCGGGCTGTACCAAGAGACCCAGTACTTC.

The chain uses TRBV7-9 and TRBJ2-1; D possibly uses TRBD1 or TRBD2 (5 bases each). The CDR3 loop spans 11 amino acids. Germline-derived CDR1 and CDR2 are SEHNR and FQNEAQ (reference sequence). Trimming stripped 10 bases from V and 9 bases from J, with 13 bases between. CDR3 sequence (DNA): TGTGCCACCGGAGACGGGGCTGAGCAGTTCTTC. Translated: CATGDGAEQFF. The full variable domain, its missing parts supplied by reference TRBV7-9 and TRBJ2-1, is DTGVSQNPRHKITKRGQNVTFRCDPISEHNRLYWYRQTLGQGPEFLTYFQNEAQLEKSRLLSDRFSAERPKGSFSTLEIQRTEQGDSAMYLCATGDGAEQFFGPGTRLTVL.

In its sample, this clone was seen once. J is TRBJ1-3 and V is TRBV9; the D is unclear. This CDR3 comprises 15 residues. The V and J ends lost 2 bases and 0 bases respectively, with 9 bases between them. In germline, CDR1 is SGDLS, CDR2 YYNGEE. The CDR3 reads CASSVGRTSGNTIYF. The CDR3 DNA reads TGTGCCAGCAGCGTTGGACGGACCTCTGGAAACACCATATATTTT.

V and J are TRBV9 and TRBJ2-1, with 11 bases that match TRBD2. Germline CDR1 is SGDLS and CDR2 is YYNGEE. The V gene end was trimmed by 3 bases and the J gene end by 6 bases; junction bases not matched to a gene: 5. This CDR3 has 15 residues. The CDR3 DNA sequence: TGTGCCAGCAGCGCGGGACTAGCGGAGCTCAATGAGCAGTTCTTC. Protein: CASSAGLAELNEQFF.

This clone showed up just a few times. The chain couples TRBV11-2 to TRBJ2-3; D call uncertain. Per the germline V gene, CDR1 is SGHAT and CDR2 is FQNNGV. V gave up 5 bases and J gave up 6 bases, with 12 bases separating them. The CDR3 has 13 residues. The CDR3 region is CASSPAILDTQYF. The DNA of the CDR3 is TGTGCCAGCAGCCCTGCCATCTTGGATACGCAGTATTTT.

The chain is built from TRBV10-2 and TRBJ1-5, with 11 nucleotides matching TRBD1. This CDR3 contains 15 residues. Trimming took 3 bases from V and 6 from J; bases not matched to a gene: 4. The V gene's germline CDR1 is WSHSY and CDR2 SAAADI. The CDR3 sequence: CASSERDRGSQPQHF. The CDR3 DNA reads TGCGCCAGCAGTGAAAGGGACAGGGGGAGTCAGCCCCAGCATTTT.

The rearrangement uses TRBV2 and TRBJ2-3, with D possibly matching TRBD1 (6 bases). The CDR3 spans 16 residues. The V gene lost 2 bases and the J gene lost 5 bases, with 17 bases spanning the gap. The germline CDR1 and CDR2 sequences are SNHLY and FYNNEI. As DNA, the CDR3 is TGTGCCAGCAGTGAAACATACAGGGCCGCCGGAGATACGCAGTATTTT. Amino acid sequence: CASSETYRAAGDTQYF.

The chain joins TRBV5-6 to TRBJ2-5; 8 bases match TRBD1. J lost 0 bases, V lost 4 bases, and 8 bases had no gene match. CDR1 and CDR2 from the germline V gene are SGHDT and YYEEEE. The length of the CDR3 is 16 residues. The DNA of the CDR3 is TGTGCCAGCAGCCCTACAGGGGGGAGGTACCAAGAGACCCAGTACTTC. Encoded protein: CASSPTGGRYQETQYF.

This chain uses TRBV6-6 with TRBJ1-2, with 8 bases fitting TRBD1. V shed 10 bases and J 3 bases; nucleotides not matched to a gene: 13. Germline V gene sequence: CDR1 MNHNY, CDR2 SVGAGI (reference sequence). The CDR3 length is 15 residues. The CDR3 loop reads CATCPGGGGDYGYTF. The CDR3 nucleotides read TGTGCCACTTGTCCAGGGGGCGGGGGAGACTATGGCTACACCTTC.

V is TRBV5-1 and J is TRBJ1-1; no clear D. The CDR3 contains 14 residues. The germline V gene encodes CDR1 SGHRS and CDR2 YFSETQ. Between the trimmed V and J ends, which lost 0 bases and 3 bases, there was a span of 9 bases. The CDR3 nucleotides are TGCGCCAGCAGCTTGGTCTCCCTGGACACTGAAGCTTTCTTT. Translated: CASSLVSLDTEAFF.

The genes are TRBV30 and TRBJ2-5, with 14 bases that match TRBD2. The V gene's germline CDR1 is GTSNPN and CDR2 SVGIG (reference sequence). This CDR3 contains 13 residues. V lost 1 base to trimming and J lost 9 bases; unmatched junction nucleotides: 1. In DNA form, the CDR3 reads TGTGCCTGGAGTGGACTAGCGGGAGGGTCCCAGTACTTC. Translating gives CAWSGLAGGSQYF.

This chain links TRBV7-2 with TRBJ2-3, with D unclear. Trimming shortened V by 5 bases and J by 2 bases, and 11 bases separated the two germline ends. The CDR3 runs 14 residues. Germline CDR1 SGHTA, CDR2 FQGNSA. CDR3 sequence reads: CASSQNGHTDTQYF. The CDR3 DNA is TGTGCCAGCAGCCAGAACGGGCACACAGATACGCAGTATTTT.

The rearrangement links TRBV7-8 to TRBJ2-3; TRBD2 aligns across 7 bases. CDR1 is SGHVS and CDR2 is FQNEAQ in the germline V gene. The CDR3 sequence is 15 residues long. V was pared by 4 bases and J by 0 bases, with 4 bases of the junction left unmatched. The CDR3 nucleotides are TGTGCCAGCAGCTCACTAGCGTATAGCACAGATACGCAGTATTTT. Its protein is CASSSLAYSTDTQYF.

V is TRBV5-4 and J is TRBJ2-1; D might be TRBD1 (5 bases). The V end was cut by 0 bases, the J end by 6 bases, with 13 bases between. Germline CDR1 and CDR2: SGHNT and YYREEE (reference sequence). This CDR3 is built from 15 residues. CDR3 in amino acids: CASSLGFGAGNEQFF. For the CDR3, the DNA is TGTGCCAGCAGCTTGGGCTTTGGGGCTGGCAATGAGCAGTTCTTC. The whole variable domain, remainder taken from reference TRBV5-4 and TRBJ2-1, is ETGVTQSPTHLIKTRGQQVTLRCSSQSGHNTVSWYQQALGQGPQFIFQYYREEENGRGNFPPRFSGLQFPNYSSELNVNALELDDSALYLCASSLGFGAGNEQFFGPGTRLTVL.

This chain links TRBV10-3 with TRBJ2-1, with 7 bases lining up with TRBD1. Germline V gives CDR1 ENHRY, CDR2 SYGVKD. The CDR3 extends over 16 amino acids. The V and J ends lost 6 bases and 4 bases, in that order; junction bases with no gene match: 12. The CDR3 loop is CAISQPGGGLYNEQFF. For the CDR3, the DNA is TGTGCCATCAGCCAGCCAGGGGGTGGCCTATACAATGAGCAGTTCTTC.

This rearrangement joins TRBV19 to TRBJ2-1; 10 bases match TRBD2. Germline trimming cut 0 bases from V and 6 bases from J; bases unmatched to any gene: 2. Germline CDR1 is LNHDA and CDR2 is SQIVND (reference sequence). The CDR3 length is 15 residues. Written as DNA, the CDR3 is TGTGCCAGTAGTATAGAGCCTAGCGGGAGCAATGAGCAGTTCTTC. Protein sequence: CASSIEPSGSNEQFF. Looking up the rest from reference TRBV19 and TRBJ2-1 gives the full variable domain: DGGITQSPKYLFRKEGQNVTLSCEQNLNHDAMYWYRQDPGQGLRLIYYSQIVNDFQKGDIAEGYSVSREKKESFPLTVTSAQKNPTAFYLCASSIEPSGSNEQFFGPGTRLTVL.

The J gene is TRBJ2-5, the V gene TRBV27; tentative D call: TRBD1 (5 bases). The CDR3 runs 15 residues. Germline CDR1 and CDR2: MNHEY and SMNVEV (reference sequence). Trimming shortened V by 6 bases and J by 4 bases, and 18 bases separated the two germline ends. The CDR3 is CASRARGGRPETQYF. The CDR3 DNA is TGTGCCAGCAGGGCTAGGGGTGGGCGACCAGAGACCCAGTACTTC.

CDR3 protein: CASSLAQLGQTEAFF. The CDR3 coding sequence is TGTGCCAGCAGCTTAGCCCAACTAGGACAGACTGAAGCTTTCTTT. The genes are TRBV7-2 and TRBJ1-1; tentatively, D is TRBD1 (6 bases). V gave up 0 bases and J gave up 5 bases, with 13 bases separating them. There are 15 residues in the CDR3. The germline V gene encodes CDR1 SGHTA and CDR2 FQGNSA.

The chain links TRBV10-2 to TRBJ2-7; D tentatively reads TRBD1 or TRBD2 (5 bases each). The CDR3 runs 14 residues. Germline V gene sequence: CDR1 WSHSY, CDR2 SAAADI. V shed 8 bases and J shed 3 bases, with 17 bases lying between them. CDR3 residues: CASQSGDQHYEQYF. CDR3 nucleotides: TGCGCCAGCCAGAGTGGGGACCAACACTACGAGCAGTACTTC.

J is TRBJ2-2 and V is TRBV2, with D possibly matching TRBD1 (6 bases). CDR3 length: 13 amino acids. Trimming shortened V by 7 bases and J by 5 bases, and 11 bases separated the two germline ends. From germline, CDR1 is SNHLY and CDR2 FYNNEI. The chain's CDR3 is CASTSQGTGELFF. As DNA, the CDR3 is TGTGCCAGCACCAGCCAGGGGACCGGGGAGCTGTTTTTT. Combining the CDR3 with reference TRBV2 and TRBJ2-2 gives the whole variable domain EPEVTQTPSHQVTQMGQEVILRCVPISNHLYFYWYRQILGQKVEFLVSFYNNEISEKSEIFDDQFSVERPDGSNFTLKIRSTKLEDSAMYFCASTSQGTGELFFGEGSRLTVL.

J is TRBJ2-2 and V is TRBV5-1; 7 bases fit TRBD1. In germline, CDR1 is SGHRS, CDR2 YFSETQ. The CDR3 consists of 14 residues. The V gene end was trimmed by 5 bases and the J gene end by 7 bases; junction bases not matched to a gene: 8. Here the CDR3 reads CASRGDSLDGELFF. As DNA, the CDR3 is TGCGCCAGCAGGGGGGACAGTCTTGACGGGGAGCTGTTTTTT.

A few counts support this clone. This rearrangement joins TRBV7-9 to TRBJ1-4, with D maybe TRBD1 (5 bases). Trimming cost V 7 bases and J 11 bases, with 20 bases left between them. This CDR3 contains 14 residues. Germline V gene sequence: CDR1 SEHNR, CDR2 FQNEAQ (reference sequence). The DNA for the CDR3 is TGTGCCAGCACAGCGTCGGGACCGCGATTTAAACTGTTTTTT. The encoded protein is CASTASGPRFKLFF.

The gene calls are TRBV14 and TRBJ2-7; weak D call: TRBD2 (6 bases). The CDR3 runs to 17 residues. The germline V and J ends were trimmed by 5 bases and 3 bases, with 23 bases remaining between them. Germline V CDR1 and CDR2: SGHDN, FVKESK. The CDR3 sequence: CASSTPLDGSGGYEQYF. CDR3 coding DNA: TGTGCCAGCAGCACACCCCTCGACGGGTCCGGGGGCTACGAGCAGTACTTC.

This clone counts as medium-sized. The chain is built from TRBV7-9 and TRBJ1-4; 8 bases agree with TRBD1. CDR3 length: 17 residues. Germline CDR1 and CDR2: SEHNR and FQNEAQ (reference sequence). V shed 2 bases, J shed 8 bases, and the junction held 13 bases outside the gene matches. CDR3 loop: CASSLTGGGSSSEKLFF. The CDR3 coding sequence is TGTGCCAGCAGCTTAACAGGGGGAGGTAGCTCGTCAGAAAAACTGTTTTTT.